A single sample is the source of the 29 T cell receptor beta chains below, sequenced in a study of identical twins. MiXCR was run by TCRdb on the 5' RACE reads, yielding one entry per CDR3 protein. The sample shows 1.5 million to 2 million distinct CDR3 sequences, less than 35% of them seen only once. The material sequenced was cord blood. The receptors were sampled from a newborn girl in good health.

The V and J genes are TRBV29-1 and TRBJ2-7; 11 bases are shared with TRBD2. This CDR3 contains 14 residues. J was trimmed by 5 bases and V by 1 base; bases with no gene match: 4. Germline values: CDR1 SQVTM, CDR2 ANQGSEA. In nucleotides, the CDR3 is TGCAGCGTTGAAGCCCTAGCGGGAGGCCACGAGCAGTACTTC. It yields the protein CSVEALAGGHEQYF.

This chain links TRBV20-1 with TRBJ2-1; D is unresolved. The germline gives CDR1 DFQATT, CDR2 SNEGSKA (reference sequence). The ends were cut back, 6 bases at V and 6 bases at J, with 24 bases in the middle. This CDR3 is 16 amino acids long. Written as DNA, the CDR3 is TGCAGTGCCTCGTCATCCCGCCCATCCCGTCTCAATGAGCAGTTCTTC. Translated, it gives CSASSSRPSRLNEQFF.

CDR3 residues: CASSLNWKGITEAFF. CDR3 in DNA: TGTGCCAGCAGTTTGAATTGGAAGGGTATTACTGAAGCTTTCTTT. The chain employs TRBV25-1 and TRBJ1-1; D not certain. V lost 5 bases to trimming and J lost 5 bases, with 18 bases between them. The CDR3 has 15 residues. Germline loops: CDR1 MGHDK, CDR2 SYGVNS.

This clonotype was recorded at least ten times. A junction boundary mismatches the germline segment, possibly from a read error. The chain recombines TRBV4-1 with TRBJ2-1; 9 bases are a match to TRBD2. Germline assignment: CDR1 MGHRA and CDR2 YSYEKL. This CDR3 region has 14 residues. Here the CDR3 reads CASSQAGGYNEQFF. The CDR3 DNA sequence: TGTGCCAGCAGCCAAGCGGGGGGCTACAATGAGCAGTTCTTC.

V gene TRBV20-1 combines with J gene TRBJ1-6, with D possibly being TRBD1 (6 bases). V gave up 0 bases and J gave up 4 bases, with 16 bases separating them. Per germline, CDR1 DFQATT and CDR2 SNEGSKA (reference sequence). The length of the CDR3 is 17 residues. CDR3 DNA: TGCAGTGCTAGAGACAACAGGGCCACCTTATATAATTCACCCCTCCACTTT. The encoded protein is CSARDNRATLYNSPLHF.

This clonotype has just a few counts. This chain links TRBV28 with TRBJ2-7, with D perhaps TRBD1 or TRBD2 (7 bases each). Germline CDR1 MDHEN, CDR2 SYDVKM. The CDR3 contains 15 residues. V gave up 4 bases and J gave up 7 bases, with 20 bases separating them. The CDR3 region has the DNA TGTGCCAGCAGTTCCCAGGGGGGGGGATATTGGGAGCAGTACTTC. This translates into CASSSQGGGYWEQYF.

The rearrangement links TRBV27 to TRBJ2-2; 7 nucleotides line up with TRBD2. The V segment lost 3 bases and the J segment 5 bases; nucleotides outside the gene matches: 6. CDR1 is MNHEY and CDR2 is SMNVEV in the germline V gene (reference sequence). This CDR3 spans 15 amino acids. The CDR3 DNA sequence: TGTGCCAGCAGTTTTATTGGGAGGGAAACCGGGGAGCTGTTTTTT. It specifies CASSFIGRETGELFF.

The chain recombines TRBV4-1 with TRBJ2-4; 7 bases fit TRBD2. The CDR3 extends over 14 amino acids. The ends lost 4 bases at V and 6 bases at J; junction bases unmatched: 6. Germline CDR1 and CDR2: MGHRA and YSYEKL. CDR3: CASSPGLEVNIQYF. The CDR3 DNA reads as TGCGCCAGCAGCCCCGGACTAGAGGTAAACATTCAGTACTTC.

Only a few counts were recorded for this clonotype. The chain joins TRBV2 to TRBJ2-6; D uncertain. CDR3 length: 16 residues. Trimming left V 4 bases short and J 0 bases short, with 10 bases between. Germline loops: CDR1 SNHLY, CDR2 FYNNEI. The CDR3 DNA sequence: TGTGCCAGCAGTGCCAGCCGCTTCTCTGGGGCCAACGTCCTGACTTTC. This translates into CASSASRFSGANVLTF.

As to this clonotype: A junction boundary mismatches the germline segment, possibly from a read error. The chain is built from TRBV6-2 or TRBV6-3 and TRBJ2-1; 8 nucleotides line up with TRBD2. The CDR3 contains 16 residues. Germline V gene lookup returns CDR1 MNHEY and CDR2 SVGEGT. CDR3 amino acids: CASSPTIAGLYNGQFF. The CDR3 DNA sequence: TGTGCCAGCAGTCCCACCATAGCGGGGCTATACAATGGGCAGTTCTTC.

V is TRBV12-3 or TRBV12-4 and J is TRBJ2-1; 9 bases are a match to TRBD1. Trimming took 7 bases from V and 2 from J; bases not matched to a gene: 9. The CDR3 contains 16 residues. The CDR3 is CASTTAGQGPYNEQFF. In nucleotides, the CDR3 is TGTGCCAGCACCACGGCGGGACAGGGTCCCTACAATGAGCAGTTCTTC.

This chain uses TRBV6-5 with TRBJ2-1; possible D gene TRBD1, 7 bases. The CDR3 is 13 residues long. Per the germline V gene, CDR1 is MNHEY and CDR2 is SVGAGI. V was cut by 10 bases and J by 4 bases, with 14 bases left in between. This CDR3 reads CAIAGTDYNEQFF. CDR3 DNA sequence: TGTGCCATCGCGGGGACAGATTACAATGAGCAGTTCTTC.

This clonotype was picked up many times. The chain recombines TRBV5-1 with TRBJ2-1, with TRBD1 matching 9 bases. Germline CDR1 is SGHRS and CDR2 is YFSETQ. The CDR3 extends over 15 amino acids. Unmatched junction bases numbered 9, after V lost 5 bases and J lost 6 bases. CDR3 DNA sequence: TGCGCCAGCAGAGTGGTGGGACAGGGCTTCAATGAGCAGTTCTTC. Residues: CASRVVGQGFNEQFF. The full variable domain, in which reference TRBV5-1 and TRBJ2-1 provide the parts outside the CDR3, is KAGVTQTPRYLIKTRGQQVTLSCSPISGHRSVSWYQQTPGQGLQFLFEYFSETQRNKGNFPGRFSGRQFSNSRSEMNVSTLELGDSALYLCASRVVGQGFNEQFFGPGTRLTVL.

This clonotype was seen ten or more times. DNA for the CDR3: TGCGCCAGCAGCCCTAGGGACAGGGGAGGGACAGATACGCAGTATTTT. This codes for CASSPRDRGGTDTQYF. The rearrangement links TRBV5-1 to TRBJ2-3; 10 bases are a match to TRBD1. This CDR3 region has 16 residues. Trimming took 4 bases from V and 3 from J; bases not matched to a gene: 8. CDR1 is SGHRS and CDR2 is YFSETQ in the germline V gene.

V gene TRBV5-1 combines with J gene TRBJ2-3; TRBD2 aligns across 12 bases. Germline V CDR1 and CDR2: SGHRS, YFSETQ. This CDR3 contains 18 residues. V shed 3 bases and J 0 bases; nucleotides not matched to a gene: 8. The CDR3, as DNA: TGCGCCAGCAGCTCTTCTAGGACTAGCGGGACTAGCACAGATACGCAGTATTTT. Translation: CASSSSRTSGTSTDTQYF.

Only a few counts were recorded for this clonotype. This sequence joins TRBV10-2 and TRBJ2-5; the match to TRBD2 covers 7 bases. V dropped 8 bases and J dropped 1; count of bases not matched to a gene: 7. Germline CDR1 reads WSHSY; CDR2 reads SAAADI. CDR3 length: 14 amino acids. Here the CDR3 DNA reads TGCGCCAGCGGAACCGGGACTATCCAAGAGACCCAGTACTTC. Translated, it gives CASGTGTIQETQYF.

The chain links TRBV4-2 to TRBJ2-1; 12 nucleotides align to TRBD2. The length of the CDR3 is 17 residues. CDR1 and CDR2 (germline): LGHNA, YNFKEQ. With V trimmed by 0 bases and J by 9 bases, 9 bases remained unmatched. The CDR3 region is CASSQDITSGRSGEQFF. The CDR3 DNA follows: TGTGCCAGCAGCCAAGATATTACTAGCGGGAGGTCGGGTGAGCAGTTCTTC.

This clonotype was counted ten times or more. The junction and the germline gene differ at one end; a read error may be behind it. The V call is TRBV5-1, the J call TRBJ2-1; the D is unclear. Germline CDR1 and CDR2: SGHRS and YFSETQ. The CDR3 spans 14 residues. Here the CDR3 reads CASSLVDSYNEQFF. The CDR3 bases are TGTGCCAGCAGTTTAGTCGACTCCTACAATGAGCAGTTCTTC.

This clonotype was observed a handful of times. V and J are TRBV20-1 and TRBJ2-7; D call uncertain. Germline CDR1 DFQATT, CDR2 SNEGSKA (reference sequence). V was trimmed by 0 bases and J by 5 bases, leaving 14 bases between them. This CDR3 spans 14 amino acids. CDR3: CSARDYRPQHEQYF. DNA of the CDR3: TGCAGTGCTAGAGATTATAGGCCCCAACACGAGCAGTACTTC.

This clonotype was counted only a few times. The genes are TRBV5-4 and TRBJ2-1; 10 nucleotides agree with TRBD2. CDR1 is SGHNT and CDR2 is YYREEE in the germline V gene (reference sequence). The CDR3 loop spans 16 amino acids. V trimming: 0 bases; J trimming: 6 bases; junction bases outside the gene matches: 6. Here the CDR3 reads CASSLAVVAGGNEQFF. The CDR3 DNA follows: TGTGCCAGCAGCTTGGCCGTGGTAGCGGGAGGCAATGAGCAGTTCTTC.

The V and J genes are TRBV15 and TRBJ1-2; TRBD1 aligns across 7 bases. The CDR3 length is 13 residues. CDR1 is LNHNV and CDR2 is YYDKDF in the germline V gene (reference sequence). Trimming at V came to 3 bases and at J to 4 bases, leaving 2 bases not matched to a gene. This CDR3 is CATSSGTVYGYTF. The DNA for the CDR3 is TGTGCCACCAGCAGTGGGACAGTCTATGGCTACACCTTC.

Regarding this clonotype: This clone may be a read error of a much larger clone one base away. This chain connects TRBV20-1 to TRBJ2-7; D gene ambiguous. Germline lookup yields CDR1 DFQATT and CDR2 SNEGSKA (reference sequence). Trimming shortened V by 2 bases and J by 0 bases, and 5 bases separated the two germline ends. CDR3 size: 12 residues. The CDR3 DNA sequence: TGCAGTGCTAGACTGGACTCCTACGAGCAGTACTTC. Translated, it gives CSARLDSYEQYF.

The V gene is TRBV20-1, the J gene TRBJ2-3; TRBD2 matches 7 bases. The CDR3 is made up of 14 amino acids. With 6 bases clipped from V and 1 base from J, the junction kept 7 bases outside the gene matches. The germline V gene has CDR1 DFQATT and CDR2 SNEGSKA (reference sequence). For the CDR3, the DNA is TGCAGTGCGGAGGATACTAGCGGCACAGATACGCAGTATTTT. Translating gives CSAEDTSGTDTQYF.

About this clonotype: A single base separates this from a much larger clone, so it may be a read error. The chain recombines TRBV9 with TRBJ2-7, with D perhaps matching TRBD1 or TRBD2 (5 bases each). This CDR3 has 15 residues. V lost 1 base and J lost 4, with 15 bases in between. Germline assignment: CDR1 SGDLS and CDR2 YYNGEE. The DNA of the CDR3 is TGTGCCAGCAGCGTACGGGGCTCACGTGGATACGAGCAGTACTTC. Translated, it gives CASSVRGSRGYEQYF.

The chain uses TRBV5-1 and TRBJ2-7; the D is unclear. The CDR3 is 13 amino acids. Trimming took off 2 bases at V and 7 bases at J, with 13 bases between the two ends. From germline, CDR1 is SGHRS and CDR2 YFSETQ. CDR3 region: CASSLSPDREQYF. The CDR3 DNA reads as TGCGCCAGCAGCTTATCACCCGATAGGGAGCAGTACTTC. The complete variable domain, with remaining parts taken from reference TRBV5-1 and TRBJ2-7, reads KAGVTQTPRYLIKTRGQQVTLSCSPISGHRSVSWYQQTPGQGLQFLFEYFSETQRNKGNFPGRFSGRQFSNSRSEMNVSTLELGDSALYLCASSLSPDREQYFGPGTRLTVT.

The chain links TRBV24-1 to TRBJ1-1; D remains ambiguous. Between the trimmed V and J ends, which lost 3 bases and 5 bases, there was a span of 9 bases. Germline values: CDR1 KGHDR, CDR2 SFDVKD. The CDR3 totals 13 residues. In DNA, the CDR3 is TGTGCCACCAGTGATCCCCCGGGAACTGAAGCTTTCTTT. Amino acid sequence: CATSDPPGTEAFF.

This clonotype was observed once. DNA for the CDR3: TGTGCCAGCAGCTTTTACGGGGGGGCCGAGCAGTTCTTC. It encodes CASSFYGGAEQFF. The gene calls are TRBV11-2 and TRBJ2-1; TRBD2 aligns across 8 bases. The length of the CDR3 is 13 residues. The germline gives CDR1 SGHAT, CDR2 FQNNGV. The junction had 5 bases not matched to a gene; V was cut back by 3 bases and J by 10 bases.

In DNA form, the CDR3 reads TGCGCCAGCAGCCCGGGACCATTCCGCACAGATACGCAGTATTTT. Protein: CASSPGPFRTDTQYF. V is TRBV5-1 and J is TRBJ2-3; D is possibly TRBD1 or TRBD2 (5 bases each). The CDR3 totals 15 residues. Looked up from germline, CDR1 is SGHRS and CDR2 is YFSETQ. V shed 4 bases and J shed 1 base, with 13 bases lying between them.

V is TRBV3-1 and J is TRBJ2-3; D gene ambiguous. Germline V lookup: CDR1 LGHDT, CDR2 YNNKEL (reference sequence). The CDR3 is 16 amino acids. Trimming removed 0 bases from V and 0 bases from J, with 10 bases in between. In DNA form, the CDR3 reads TGTGCCAGCAGCCAAGATCGTTGGAAAAGCACAGATACGCAGTATTTT. Protein: CASSQDRWKSTDTQYF.